A single sample gave rise to the 2 T cell receptor beta chains below, sequenced in a study of graft-versus-host responses after intestinal transplantation. Some clones are missing from TCRdb's copy, which holds only in-frame ones; the method was immunoSEQ multiplex PCR. This sample has over 90,000 clones, with around 92% found just once. These TCRs are of unknown antigen specificity. Sample: unstimulated CD4+ T cells sorted from spleen or lymph node cells, taken before transplant. Receptor source: a human donor who was the organ donor for an intestinal transplant.

The chain recombines TRBV15 with TRBJ1-6, with D hard to call. Per germline, CDR1 LNHNV and CDR2 YYDKDF (reference sequence). V lost 1 base, J lost 7 bases, and 5 bases lay in between. The CDR3 spans 13 residues. CDR3 DNA: TGTGCCACCAGCAGAGTCCGGAATTCACCCCTCCACTTT. As protein: CATSRVRNSPLHF. The whole variable domain, filled in from reference TRBV15 and TRBJ1-6, reads DAMVIQNPRYQVTQFGKPVTLSCSQTLNHNVMYWYQQKSSQAPKLLFHYYDKDFNNEADTPDNFQSRRPNTSFCFLDIRSPGLGDTAMYLCATSRVRNSPLHFGNGTRLTVT.

As concerns this clone: Other nucleotide sequences from this sample produce the same CDR3. This sequence joins TRBV6-5 and TRBJ1-6, with a tentative D call TRBD1 (6 bases). Trimming took 5 bases from V and 9 from J, leaving 11 bases between them. The CDR3 sequence is 13 residues long. The V gene's germline CDR1 is MNHEY and CDR2 SVGAGI. In DNA, the CDR3 is TGTGCCAGCAGTCAACAGGGAAGTTCACCCCTCCACTTT. Amino acids: CASSQQGSSPLHF.